This T cell receptor beta chain was identified during a study of T cells in localized non-small cell lung cancer. Study outcomes and limitations: Uninvolved adjacent lung had more T cell clonality than any other tissue, topping tumor.

The assay was immunoSEQ multiplex PCR, and TCRdb's table has in-frame clones only and misses some. The repertoire includes under 35,000 clones, 80% of them detected once, and about 16% sits in the top ten. Trimming took off 1 base at V and 4 bases at J, with 5 bases between the two ends. The CDR3 is 13 amino acids. Germline values: CDR1 SGHTA, CDR2 FQGNSA. This clone was seen a few times. Its antigen is not identified. This sequence originates from a male donor aged 60 or older with stage III squamous cell lung carcinoma. This chain joins TRBV7-2 and TRBJ1-5; D unclear. Sequenced here: peripheral blood, sampled before any cancer treatment. In DNA, the CDR3 is TGTGCCAGCAGCTTAGAACAGAATCAGCCCCAGCATTTT. Translated: CASSLEQNQPQHF.